The clone carrying this T cell receptor (beta chain) was seen many times. This CDR3 spans 15 amino acids. CDR1 is MDHEN and CDR2 is SYDVKM in the germline V gene. V dropped 3 bases and J dropped 5 bases, with 14 bases sitting between them. TCRdb processed the PCR reads anew with MiXCR; each CDR3 protein has one entry. Here the sample spans 85,000 to 120,000 distinct CDR3 sequences, more than 45% being singletons. This entry is derived from a study of CDR3 diversity in severe acne. Specimen: blood. This TCR came from a male donor with acne. This chain uses TRBV28 with TRBJ2-1, with D possibly being TRBD1 (6 bases). DNA for the CDR3: TGTGCCAGCAGTTTGATCCAGGGGACGCACAATGAGCAGTTCTTC. Residues: CASSLIQGTHNEQFF.